This entry lists 4 T cell receptor beta chains sequenced from one sample in a study of blood T cell repertoires in COVID-19. Data came from immunoSEQ multiplex PCR; TCRdb stores just in-frame clones and leaves some out. Counted here are around 300,000 clones, around nine tenths occurring once; the ten biggest clones make up over 2%. The sequenced sample consisted of PBMCs or T cells enriched from blood (not recorded which). These receptor sequences come from a woman aged 60-75 years in a cohort exposed to, infected with or recovered from COVID-19 (not recorded which).

This rearrangement joins TRBV7-2 to TRBJ2-5; the D gene is possibly TRBD1 (6 bases). The CDR3 runs 15 residues. Germline V gene sequence: CDR1 SGHTA, CDR2 FQGNSA. The V and J ends lost 1 base and 1 base respectively, with 10 bases between them. The CDR3 nucleotides are TGTGCCAGCAGCTTAGGGGGGCGGGCCCAAGAGACCCAGTACTTC. This gives the protein CASSLGGRAQETQYF.

The table lists this clone with a few counts. The V call is TRBV7-8, the J call TRBJ1-2; maybe TRBD1 (6 bases). The CDR3 extends over 14 amino acids. The germline V and J ends were trimmed by 5 bases and 8 bases, with 18 bases remaining between them. Germline assignment: CDR1 SGHVS and CDR2 FQNEAQ. CDR3: CASSGEQGRGGYTF. DNA of the CDR3: TGTGCCAGCAGCGGGGAACAGGGACGGGGAGGCTACACCTTC.

V and J are TRBV7-2 and TRBJ2-2; no reliable D call. CDR1 is SGHTA and CDR2 is FQGNSA in the germline V gene. The germline V and J ends were trimmed by 1 base and 4 bases, with 10 bases remaining between them. The CDR3 totals 15 residues. The CDR3 nucleotides read TGTGCCAGCAGCTTAGACGCGGCTGGCACCGGGGAGCTGTTTTTT. This gives the protein CASSLDAAGTGELFF.

V and J are TRBV12-5 and TRBJ2-1; 7 bases match TRBD1. This CDR3 has 15 residues. The V segment lost 1 base and the J segment 2 bases; nucleotides outside the gene matches: 2. Germline CDR1 and CDR2: LGHNT and FRNRAP. CDR3 sequence (DNA): TGTGCTAGTGGTTTGGACAGGGGAACCTACAATGAGCAGTTCTTC. Translation gives CASGLDRGTYNEQFF. Full variable domain (missing parts from reference TRBV12-5 and TRBJ2-1): DARVTQTPRHKVTEMGQEVTMRCQPILGHNTVFWYRQTMMQGLELLAYFRNRAPLDDSGMPKDRFSAEMPDATLATLKIQPSEPRDSAVYFCASGLDRGTYNEQFFGPGTRLTVL.